Each of the 26 T cell receptor beta chains below was sequenced from the same sample in a study of response to subunit inactivated influenza vaccine. Each CDR3 protein is one row after TCRdb ran MiXCR on the RT-PCR reads. The repertoire holds about 530,000 distinct CDR3 sequences, with roughly 12% as singletons. This material consisted of PBMCs from blood, taken on the day of vaccination. All receptors come from a man aged 45 to 65 who received an inactivated influenza vaccine.

The chain carries TRBV12-3 or TRBV12-4 and TRBJ2-5, with D possibly TRBD1 on 5 matching bases. There are 14 residues in the CDR3. V was shortened by 3 bases and J by 5 bases, with 13 bases between the two germline ends. For the CDR3, the DNA is TGTGCCAGCAGTTTTGAACAGGCTTGGGAGACCCAGTACTTC. It encodes CASSFEQAWETQYF.

This clonotype was found a few times. The rearrangement links TRBV7-2 to TRBJ2-1; either TRBD1 or TRBD2 may supply D (7 bases each). The CDR3 runs 15 residues. V was clipped by 2 bases and J by 9 bases, with 17 bases between them. Germline CDR1 is SGHTA and CDR2 is FQGNSA. For the CDR3, the DNA is TGTGCCAGCAGCTTATCCAGGGGGGGCTCGGGTGAGCAGTTCTTC. Protein: CASSLSRGGSGEQFF.

In this sample, this clonotype turned up many times. The chain recombines TRBV12-3 or TRBV12-4 with TRBJ2-1; no reliable D call. V lost 1 base to trimming and J lost 3 bases, with 7 bases between them. CDR3 length: 14 residues. This CDR3 reads CASSLVAGYNEQFF. The CDR3 DNA reads as TGTGCCAGCAGTTTAGTGGCCGGCTACAATGAGCAGTTCTTC.

This clonotype turned up a few times. The V and J genes are TRBV6-1 and TRBJ2-1; the D call may be TRBD1 or TRBD2 (5 bases each). Germline loops: CDR1 MNHNS, CDR2 SASEGT. The V end was cut by 0 bases, the J end by 14 bases, with 11 bases between. This CDR3 has 12 residues. CDR3 bases: TGTGCCAGCAGTGAAGCCCCGGGACCGAAGTTCTTC. Protein: CASSEAPGPKFF.

The gene calls are TRBV5-4 and TRBJ2-1, with 9 bases identical to TRBD2. Germline lookup yields CDR1 SGHNT and CDR2 YYREEE (reference sequence). With V trimmed by 0 bases and J by 3 bases, 4 bases remained unmatched. CDR3 size: 16 residues. This CDR3 reads CASSLVAGGYYNEQFF. Written as DNA, the CDR3 is TGTGCCAGCAGCTTGGTGGCGGGAGGGTACTACAATGAGCAGTTCTTC.

This clonotype was seen more than once but under ten times. This chain uses TRBV6-5 with TRBJ1-5; possibly TRBD1 for D (5 bases). With 2 bases removed from V and 3 bases from J, the gap between germline ends came to 11 bases. This CDR3 has 15 residues. Per the germline V gene, CDR1 is MNHEY and CDR2 is SVGAGI. The CDR3 here is CASSYAGAPNQPQHF. The CDR3 DNA reads as TGTGCCAGCAGTTACGCCGGGGCCCCCAATCAGCCCCAGCATTTT.

This clonotype was counted between two and nine times. The genes are TRBV4-3 and TRBJ2-1; 8 bases match TRBD2. The CDR3 has 16 residues. The germline V gene encodes CDR1 LGHNA and CDR2 YSLEER. J gave up 1 base and V 1 base, and 3 bases lay outside the gene matches. CDR3 region: CASSQVAGSSYNEQFF. CDR3 coding DNA: TGCGCCAGCAGCCAAGTAGCGGGGAGTTCCTACAATGAGCAGTTCTTC.

This clonotype was picked up many times. V and J are TRBV7-9 and TRBJ2-3; 7 nucleotides agree with TRBD1. Germline V gene sequence: CDR1 SEHNR, CDR2 FQNEAQ (reference sequence). This CDR3 has 14 amino acids. V lost 5 bases, J lost 3 bases, and 5 bases stayed unmatched. CDR3 nucleotides: TGTGCCAGCAGCCAACTACAGGGGACAGATACGCAGTATTTT. This sequence encodes CASSQLQGTDTQYF.

This clonotype occurred a few times. The chain recombines TRBV7-9 with TRBJ1-4, with 10 bases that match TRBD1. The V and J ends lost 5 bases and 8 bases, in that order; junction bases with no gene match: 8. The CDR3 sequence is 15 residues long. CDR1 is SEHNR and CDR2 is FQNEAQ in the germline V gene (reference sequence). The CDR3 bases are TGTGCCAGCAGCGACCGGGACAGGGGTGAGGAAAAACTGTTTTTT. Protein product: CASSDRDRGEEKLFF.

In its sample, this clonotype was seen many times. The chain joins TRBV5-1 to TRBJ2-5, with unresolved D. The CDR3 has 14 amino acids. Germline V gene data show CDR1 as SGHRS and CDR2 as YFSETQ. V was trimmed by 0 bases and J by 5 bases, leaving 11 bases between them. CDR3 bases: TGCGCCAGCAGCTTGGGTTCTAGTCTGGAGACCCAGTACTTC. It encodes CASSLGSSLETQYF.

This clonotype was seen repeatedly, ten times or more. The chain joins TRBV27 to TRBJ2-7, with a tentative D call TRBD2 (6 bases). V lost 0 bases and J lost 7, with 16 bases in between. This CDR3 is built from 15 residues. CDR1 and CDR2 from the germline V gene are MNHEY and SMNVEV (reference sequence). This CDR3 is CASSLSTGGLGEQYF. The CDR3 nucleotides are TGTGCCAGCAGTTTATCGACTGGAGGGTTGGGGGAGCAGTACTTC.

The chain combines TRBV7-9 with TRBJ2-3; D is unclear. The CDR3 sequence is 13 residues long. V lost 3 bases and J lost 5, with 9 bases in between. Germline CDR1 SEHNR, CDR2 FQNEAQ (reference sequence). DNA of the CDR3: TGTGCCAGCAGCTTTTCAGCCCGAGATACGCAGTATTTT. Translation: CASSFSARDTQYF. The full variable domain, with the rest looked up from reference TRBV7-9 and TRBJ2-3, is DTGVSQNPRHKITKRGQNVTFRCDPISEHNRLYWYRQTLGQGPEFLTYFQNEAQLEKSRLLSDRFSAERPKGSFSTLEIQRTEQGDSAMYLCASSFSARDTQYFGPGTRLTVL.

This clonotype was counted between two and nine times. This chain links TRBV14 with TRBJ2-3, with a weak D call TRBD1 (5 bases). The CDR3 extends over 12 amino acids. Germline lookup yields CDR1 SGHDN and CDR2 FVKESK. V was pared by 2 bases and J by 8 bases, with 8 bases between. The CDR3 DNA reads as TGTGCCAGCAGCCAAAACAGGCTTACGCAGTATTTT. Its translation is CASSQNRLTQYF. The whole variable domain, filled in from reference TRBV14 and TRBJ2-3, reads EAGVTQFPSHSVIEKGQTVTLRCDPISGHDNLYWYRRVMGKEIKFLLHFVKESKQDESGMPNNRFLAERTGGTYSTLKVQPAELEDSGVYFCASSQNRLTQYFGPGTRLTVL.

This clonotype has a handful of counts. This chain connects TRBV6-6 to TRBJ2-7; TRBD1 matches 11 bases. Germline V lookup: CDR1 MNHNY, CDR2 SVGAGI (reference sequence). The ends lost 6 bases at V and 9 bases at J; junction bases unmatched: 7. The CDR3 loop spans 13 amino acids. The DNA for the CDR3 is TGTGCCAGCAGCGGACAGGGGGCGAATGGGCAGTACTTC. Translating gives CASSGQGANGQYF.

The rearrangement uses TRBV27 and TRBJ2-1, with D perhaps being TRBD1 or TRBD2 (5 bases each). Germline CDR1 is MNHEY and CDR2 is SMNVEV (reference sequence). V shed 6 bases and J shed 2 bases, with 14 bases lying between them. The CDR3 consists of 15 residues. CDR3 sequence: CASSPGTDPYNEQFF. The CDR3 DNA follows: TGTGCCAGCAGCCCCGGGACGGACCCCTACAATGAGCAGTTCTTC.

This clonotype was observed many times. Written as DNA, the CDR3 is TGCAGCGTGAACTTCCCCCCGGGGACCGGGGAGCTGTTTTTT. This gives the protein CSVNFPPGTGELFF. The chain uses TRBV29-1 and TRBJ2-2; TRBD2 is a possible D gene (5 bases). The V end lost 6 bases, the J end lost 5 bases, and 16 bases lay between the germline ends. This CDR3 has 14 residues. In germline, CDR1 is SQVTM, CDR2 ANQGSEA.

V is TRBV7-9 and J is TRBJ2-3, with 8 positions matching TRBD2. The CDR3 runs 15 residues. The germline V gene encodes CDR1 SEHNR and CDR2 FQNEAQ (reference sequence). Unmatched junction bases numbered 10, after V lost 4 bases and J lost 7 bases. The CDR3 sequence is CASSSPGTRRNTQYF. Written as DNA, the CDR3 is TGTGCCAGCAGCTCTCCCGGGACTAGACGGAATACGCAGTATTTT.

The genes are TRBV29-1 and TRBJ2-7; TRBD2 matches at 11 bases. V was clipped by 4 bases and J by 3 bases; unmatched bases: 8. The CDR3 is 15 amino acids. Germline V CDR1 and CDR2: SQVTM, ANQGSEA. The CDR3 reads CSVVRLAGTFYEQYF. The CDR3 DNA follows: TGCAGCGTTGTACGACTAGCGGGAACTTTCTACGAGCAGTACTTC.

The gene calls are TRBV9 and TRBJ1-5; D is uncertain. V lost 4 bases, J lost 2 bases, and 16 bases lay in between. Per germline, CDR1 SGDLS and CDR2 YYNGEE. This CDR3 region has 16 residues. CDR3: CASSPTPETGNQPQHF. For the CDR3, the DNA is TGTGCCAGCAGCCCTACACCCGAGACGGGCAATCAGCCCCAGCATTTT.

This clonotype came up a few times. This rearrangement joins TRBV27 to TRBJ1-6, with a tentative D call TRBD1 (5 bases). Germline CDR1 is MNHEY and CDR2 is SMNVEV (reference sequence). This CDR3 is built from 14 residues. Trimming shortened V by 5 bases and J by 10 bases, and 15 bases separated the two germline ends. The CDR3 DNA reads as TGTGCCAGCAGTCGGGACCGGAGGATCTCACCCCTCCACTTT. Its translation is CASSRDRRISPLHF.

The chain combines TRBV7-9 with TRBJ2-5; 7 bases line up with TRBD2. The CDR3 is 17 amino acids. V lost 7 bases, J lost 1 base, and 15 bases stayed unmatched. Germline V lookup: CDR1 SEHNR, CDR2 FQNEAQ (reference sequence). In DNA, the CDR3 is TGTGCCAGCACCCTCTTGAAGCGGGACGGTTTCCAAGAGACCCAGTACTTC. Protein: CASTLLKRDGFQETQYF.

This clonotype was counted many times. The CDR3 nucleotides are TGTGCCAGCAGCTTCCAGCCAAGCACAGATACGCAGTATTTT. Its translation: CASSFQPSTDTQYF. The rearrangement joins TRBV11-1 to TRBJ2-3; D remains ambiguous. Germline values: CDR1 SGHAT, CDR2 FQDESV (reference sequence). The CDR3 covers 14 residues. With 3 bases removed from V and 0 bases from J, the gap between germline ends came to 7 bases.

The chain recombines TRBV20-1 with TRBJ2-7; 7 nucleotides align to TRBD2. Germline CDR1 DFQATT, CDR2 SNEGSKA (reference sequence). V lost 4 bases, J lost 2 bases, and 5 bases stayed unmatched. CDR3 length equals 13 residues. The CDR3 loop reads CSAKPGLPYEQYF. In nucleotides, the CDR3 is TGCAGTGCTAAACCGGGACTACCCTACGAGCAGTACTTC.

CDR3 amino acids: CATIKAANTGELFF. The DNA for the CDR3 is TGTGCCACGATAAAGGCCGCGAACACCGGGGAGCTGTTTTTT. The chain couples TRBV10-3 to TRBJ2-2, with D unresolved. The germline gives CDR1 ENHRY, CDR2 SYGVKD. The CDR3 loop spans 14 amino acids. Trimming removed 10 bases at V and 0 bases at J, with 12 bases between.

The gene calls are TRBV20-1 and TRBJ2-3; 8 bases line up with TRBD2. The V gene's germline CDR1 is DFQATT and CDR2 SNEGSKA (reference sequence). CDR3 size: 15 residues. With 0 bases clipped from V and 1 base from J, the junction kept 3 bases outside the gene matches. The CDR3 sequence: CSARDSLAGTDTQYF. The CDR3 region has the DNA TGCAGTGCTAGAGATTCACTAGCGGGCACAGATACGCAGTATTTT.

The sample holds a few counts of this clonotype. This chain uses TRBV15 with TRBJ1-2; D is undetermined. The CDR3 spans 16 residues. V was cut by 0 bases and J by 4 bases, with 15 bases left in between. Germline V CDR1 and CDR2: LNHNV, YYDKDF (reference sequence). The CDR3 loop is CATSRDILGQTYGYTF. CDR3 coding DNA: TGTGCCACCAGCAGAGATATTTTAGGTCAGACCTATGGCTACACCTTC.